This passage covers 9 T cell receptor beta chains from one sample sequenced in a study of blood T cell repertoires in COVID-19. The assay was immunoSEQ multiplex PCR, and TCRdb's table has in-frame clones only and misses some. The sample has around 320,000 clones, 89% seen once. The sample consisted of peripheral blood. These TCRs come from a woman in her 30s with COVID-19, enrolled during active disease.

This chain links TRBV19 with TRBJ2-2, with D possibly TRBD1 on 6 matching bases. Germline V gives CDR1 LNHDA, CDR2 SQIVND (reference sequence). Trimming cost V 7 bases and J 7 bases, with 19 bases left between them. This CDR3 spans 15 amino acids. The CDR3 protein is CASTPGHFLFGELFF. DNA of the CDR3: TGTGCCAGTACCCCGGGACATTTCCTTTTCGGGGAGCTGTTTTTT.

The CDR3 reads CASSLGGGGPNTGELFF. The DNA of the CDR3 is TGTGCCAGCTCACTTGGAGGCGGGGGGCCGAACACCGGGGAGCTGTTTTTT. V and J are TRBV18 and TRBJ2-2, with 8 bases lining up with TRBD2. Germline CDR1 and CDR2: KGHSH and LQKENI. This CDR3 spans 17 amino acids. V shed 4 bases, J shed 0 bases, and the junction held 7 bases outside the gene matches. Drawing the rest from reference TRBV18 and TRBJ2-2, the complete variable domain is NAGVMQNPRHLVRRRGQEARLRCSPMKGHSHVYWYRQLPEEGLKFMVYLQKENIIDESGMPKERFSAEFPKEGPSILRIQQVVRGDSAAYFCASSLGGGGPNTGELFFGEGSRLTVL.

In this sample, this clone turned up once. The V and J genes are TRBV5-1 and TRBJ2-2, with TRBD2 matching 12 bases. CDR1 is SGHRS, CDR2 YFSETQ, per germline. CDR3 size: 15 residues. V was pared by 1 base and J by 9 bases, with 4 bases of the junction left unmatched. The DNA for the CDR3 is TGCGCCAGCAGCTTGACTAGCGGGGGGTCGAGGGAGCTGTTTTTT. It yields the protein CASSLTSGGSRELFF.

The chain couples TRBV20-1 to TRBJ2-7; the D gene is possibly TRBD1 (5 bases). Trimming removed 5 bases from V and 2 bases from J, with 7 bases in between. The CDR3 is made up of 11 amino acids. CDR1 is DFQATT and CDR2 is SNEGSKA in the germline V gene (reference sequence). In DNA, the CDR3 is TGCAGTGCTTCACAGGCCTACGAGCAGTACTTC. Amino acids: CSASQAYEQYF.

The rearrangement links TRBV5-1 to TRBJ2-7; D is perhaps TRBD2 (6 bases). This CDR3 has 13 residues. CDR1 and CDR2 from the germline V gene are SGHRS and YFSETQ. V dropped 0 bases and J dropped 4 bases, with 8 bases sitting between them. The CDR3: CASSLGDLYEQYF. Here the CDR3 DNA reads TGCGCCAGCAGCTTGGGGGACTTATACGAGCAGTACTTC.

The rearrangement uses TRBV7-9 and TRBJ2-1; the D gene is possibly TRBD1 (6 bases). V was trimmed by 1 base and J by 2 bases, leaving 9 bases between them. The CDR3 is made up of 15 amino acids. CDR1 and CDR2 (germline): SEHNR, FQNEAQ (reference sequence). Written as DNA, the CDR3 is TGTGCCAGCAGCTTAGATTGGGGGCCCTACAATGAGCAGTTCTTC. Its translation is CASSLDWGPYNEQFF.

This chain connects TRBV5-4 to TRBJ2-7, with D perhaps matching TRBD2 (6 bases). The germline V gene encodes CDR1 SGHNT and CDR2 YYREEE (reference sequence). V lost 1 base, J lost 6 bases, and 8 bases lay in between. This CDR3 spans 12 amino acids. CDR3 amino acids: CASSLQAGEQYF. The CDR3 coding sequence is TGTGCCAGCAGCTTGCAAGCGGGCGAGCAGTACTTC.

As for this clone: The same CDR3 arises from other DNA sequences in this sample as well. The chain combines TRBV3-1 (or the pseudogene TRBV3-2) with TRBJ1-1, with a possible D match to TRBD1 (5 bases). Trimming shortened V by 4 bases and J by 1 base, and 13 bases separated the two germline ends. The length of the CDR3 is 15 residues. The V gene's germline CDR1 is LGHDT and CDR2 YNNKEL (reference sequence). This chain's CDR3 is CASSRSPGPNTEAFF. The CDR3 nucleotides read TGTGCCAGCAGCCGCAGCCCAGGGCCGAACACTGAAGCTTTCTTT.

The chain is built from TRBV19 and TRBJ1-4, with D perhaps TRBD1 (6 bases). This CDR3 is built from 14 residues. V lost 6 bases and J 8 bases, leaving 16 bases between the germline ends. Germline CDR1 and CDR2: LNHDA and SQIVND (reference sequence). CDR3 sequence (DNA): TGTGCCAGTAGCGTGACAGGCTCCCGCGAAAAACTGTTTTTT. Its protein is CASSVTGSREKLFF.